The clone carrying this TCR beta chain has a handful of counts. TCRdb processed the 5' RACE reads anew with MiXCR; each CDR3 protein has one entry. The table has under 150,000 distinct CDR3 sequences, around 7.7% seen once; the top ten hold less than 0.95%. The source of the sample is a study of T cells after yellow fever vaccination. V was pared by 4 bases and J by 5 bases, with 17 bases between. From germline, CDR1 is SGHTA and CDR2 FQGNSA. CDR3 length: 15 amino acids. The material was CD4+ T cells sorted from PBMCs, obtained 5 days after the yellow fever booster vaccination. This receptor was obtained from a man aged 25 to 40 who received the YFV17D yellow fever vaccine. The chain combines TRBV7-2 with TRBJ2-5; TRBD2 is a possible D gene (5 bases). The CDR3 coding sequence is TGTGCCAGCAGCTCGCTCAAGGGAGATCGGGAGACCCAGTACTTC. Translated: CASSSLKGDRETQYF.